Listed here is a single T cell receptor beta chain. These data come from a study of blood T cell repertoires in COVID-19. Study in general: From T cells, B-cell-depleted T cells, or PBMCs came the material, which was cDNA or gDNA.

Germline values: CDR1 SQVTM, CDR2 ANQGSEA. Trimming stripped 6 bases from V and 4 bases from J, with 12 bases between. The CDR3 is made up of 13 amino acids. Clones were read by immunoSEQ multiplex PCR, and TCRdb kept only the in-frame ones, dropping some. Of more than 130,000 clones detected, more than 70% appear once; the ten largest clones hold about 10%. The source of this sequence is a man aged 45 to 65 with active or convalescent COVID-19. The sequenced sample was peripheral blood. The genes are TRBV29-1 and TRBJ2-2; D gene unclear. CDR3 DNA sequence: TGCAGCGTCCTCCGGAGTGGCACCGGGGAGCTGTTTTTT. Translated, it gives CSVLRSGTGELFF.